This TCR beta chain was identified during a study of blood T cells in healthy people across ages (dated by TCRdb to the mid-2010s). With respect to the entire study: In model experiments, roughly one uniquely barcoded TCR beta cDNA molecule per two T cells was captured by template switching. Using deep sequencing normalized with unique cDNA molecular identifiers, the study measured how TCR beta repertoire diversity changes with age. The donors were divided into four age groups: young (average approximately 16 years), middle-aged (almost 40), aged (approximately 62) and long-lived (82). Using the same blood draw, the study looked at two additional independent replicas of 1 million unique cDNA reads for two donors, one aged 18 to 30 and the other aged 80 or older. Donors of different ages were randomly distributed across sequencing lanes to avoid experimental bias.

For this clonotype: Its target antigen remains unknown. No much larger clone is present one base from it, and per-base qualities are unavailable.

There are 16 amino acids in the CDR3, from cysteine to phenylalanine inclusive. The read is trimmed to its CDR3 DNA, 48 bases read in frame from base 1. As encoded in the germline V gene, CDR1 is SQVTM while CDR2 is ANQGSEA. Germline trimming: 1 base from V, 5 bases from J; junction bases outside gene matches: 5. General conclusions and limits of the study: Compared with the aged group, the long-lived group had more naive CD4+ T cells, fewer expanded clones and increased TCR diversity, a pattern suggesting age selection. The percentage of naive T cells measured by flow cytometry correlated strongly with observed TCR beta diversity. Estimates of total diversity based on one million sequenced T cells were regarded as lower bounds and as underestimates. Because donor CMV infection status was unknown, age-related changes in expanded clonotypes were potentially confounded. Observed TCR beta diversity per million T cells fell roughly linearly with age, and a significant reduction was already apparent by age around 44. Conclusive comparison of naive and antigen-experienced compartments was prevented by the profiling of bulk unsorted PBMCs.

The library was made by 5' RACE. The sequencer listed for this sample is Illumina HiSeq 2500. A second PCR of roughly 6 to 11 cycles was run with a J-beta primer mix and a sample-barcoded 5' primer. A unique molecular identifier was introduced onto each TCR beta cDNA molecule by a template-switch 5' adaptor carrying 12 random nucleotides. Each sample yielded at least 2.5 million CDR3-containing paired-end reads. First-strand cDNA synthesis was performed from all RNA using the Mint cDNA synthesis kit, with priming by a TRBC-specific oligonucleotide. After uracil-DNA glycosylase treatment, a first 18-cycle PCR used universal primers M1SS and BC2_uni_R on all cDNA. As for the authors' bioinformatics: Normalization of each sample was performed by random selection of 1 million high-quality reads, each carrying a distinct molecular identifier. Reads sharing molecular identifiers were discarded rather than binned into consensus sequences. MiTCR, set to a Q25 quality threshold and the strictest error-elimination algorithm, was used for CDR3 identification, clonotype clustering and error correction. A nonparametric unseen species model with Euler transformation was used to estimate lower-bound total TCR beta diversity. Clones were called with MiXCR by TCRdb after fastp trimmed the public reads at Q25, and only in-frame beta chains were retained. Identical CDR3 proteins give one entry, which carries the most common genes and DNA. It is TCRdb's table, rather than the study itself, that gives the V and J calls and clone size. The sample table shows roughly 700,000 distinct CDR3 sequences, and about half are seen once. Approximately 32% of the sample is in the top ten clones.

Donors were a few dozen systemically healthy Caucasian individuals from Russia aged roughly 6 to 100 years. Each donor gave 8.5 to 10 milliliters of peripheral blood, collected into EDTA-treated Vacutainer tubes. PBMCs were isolated by Ficoll-Paque density-gradient centrifugation, with at least 7 million obtained per sample. Trizol reagent was used to extract total RNA from the PBMCs, yielding at least 6 micrograms per sample. Naive CD45RAhigh/CD27high T cell percentages were measured by flow cytometry on a PBMC aliquot from every donor. Material: blood. Recombination joined TRBV29-1 with TRBJ2-1; a stretch of 13 junction bases matches TRBD2. The source is an older woman in good health. The CDR3 has the sequence CSVEGTSGRMNNEQFF. The bases are TGCAGCGTTGAAGGGACTAGCGGGAGAATGAACAATGAGCAGTTCTTC.